Shown below are 18 T cell receptor beta chains from a single sample sequenced in a study of T cell repertoires in cytomegalovirus infection. These receptors are not linked to any known antigen. TCRdb fed the reads into MiXCR, producing one record per CDR3 protein. The repertoire holds roughly 730,000 distinct CDR3 sequences, roughly a third seen once, with over 15% in the top ten. Material: cultured PBMCs, obtained from culture after CMV antigen stimulation. These receptors originate from a human donor in good health (CMV status not recorded). Some clones in this sample may be carry-over from other donors' samples.

The chain is built from TRBV11-2 and TRBJ2-2; TRBD2 matches at 10 bases. The CDR3 length is 16 residues. Per the germline V gene, CDR1 is SGHAT and CDR2 is FQNNGV. V dropped 5 bases and J dropped 6; count of bases not matched to a gene: 9. The CDR3 bases are TGTGCCAGCAGCCTACCTAGCGGGAGTATCGCCGGGGAGCTGTTTTTT. It specifies CASSLPSGSIAGELFF.

V usage is TRBV12-3 or TRBV12-4 and J usage is TRBJ2-3; D unresolved. The CDR3 has 15 residues. The V end was cut by 5 bases, the J end by 4 bases, with 16 bases between. CDR3 amino acids: CASSQTDKWADTQYF. CDR3 nucleotide sequence: TGTGCCAGCAGTCAGACCGACAAGTGGGCAGATACGCAGTATTTT.

This rearrangement joins TRBV7-7 to TRBJ2-7, with a weak D call TRBD2 (6 bases). The CDR3 runs to 15 residues. V was trimmed by 1 base and J by 2 bases, leaving 12 bases between them. The germline CDR1 and CDR2 sequences are SSHAT and FNYEAQ (reference sequence). The CDR3 sequence: CASSLGVGGAYEQYF. The CDR3 bases are TGTGCCAGCAGCTTAGGGGTCGGAGGGGCCTACGAGCAGTACTTC.

This clonotype was seen a few times. V usage is TRBV19 and J usage is TRBJ2-7; D not resolved. CDR1 LNHDA and CDR2 SQIVND come from the germline V gene (reference sequence). The CDR3 contains 9 residues. V was clipped by 8 bases and J by 7 bases, with 6 bases between them. The CDR3 DNA sequence: TGTGCCAGTGGTGTAGAGCAGTACTTC. Amino acid sequence: CASGVEQYF.

In its sample, this clonotype was seen once. The genes are TRBV19 and TRBJ1-2; D is uncertain. The V gene lost 8 bases and the J gene lost 8 bases, with 18 bases spanning the gap. The germline gives CDR1 LNHDA, CDR2 SQIVND (reference sequence). This CDR3 is built from 13 residues. The CDR3 bases are TGTGCCAGTCTTAACCAAGCAGGCTTAGGCTACACCTTC. Protein product: CASLNQAGLGYTF.

The V gene is TRBV27, the J gene TRBJ1-2; TRBD1 aligns across 10 bases. CDR3 size: 14 residues. Germline V gene lookup returns CDR1 MNHEY and CDR2 SMNVEV (reference sequence). After removal of 5 bases from V and 7 bases from J, the junction contained 7 bases not matched to a gene. CDR3 protein: CASSKRQGAFGYTF. Here the CDR3 DNA reads TGTGCCAGCAGTAAGAGACAGGGGGCGTTTGGCTACACCTTC.

The chain uses TRBV6-2 or TRBV6-3 and TRBJ2-7, with TRBD2 identical over 12 bases. J gave up 3 bases and V 7 bases, and 16 bases lay outside the gene matches. Germline V gene sequence: CDR1 MNHEY, CDR2 SVGEGT. The CDR3 is made up of 18 amino acids. CDR3 nucleotides: TGTGCCAGCACCGCACAATACCGGACTAGCGGGATGAACTACGAGCAGTACTTC. Its translation: CASTAQYRTSGMNYEQYF.

This clonotype was found a few times. This chain connects TRBV29-1 to TRBJ2-5; D might be TRBD2 (7 bases). The V gene's germline CDR1 is SQVTM and CDR2 ANQGSEA. V was trimmed by 7 bases and J by 5 bases, leaving 11 bases between them. This CDR3 spans 11 amino acids. The CDR3 protein is CSEGRGETQYF. The CDR3 bases are TGCAGCGAAGGGAGGGGGGAGACCCAGTACTTC. Full variable domain (missing parts from reference TRBV29-1 and TRBJ2-5): SAVISQKPSRDICQRGTSLTIQCQVDSQVTMMFWYRQQPGQSLTLIATANQGSEATYESGFVIDKFPISRPNLTFSTLTVSNMSPEDSSIYLCSEGRGETQYFGPGTRLLVL.

This chain connects TRBV6-5 to TRBJ2-3; 10 nucleotides align to TRBD2. After removal of 5 bases from V and 3 bases from J, the junction contained 8 bases not matched to a gene. The CDR3 is made up of 16 amino acids. Germline V lookup: CDR1 MNHEY, CDR2 SVGAGI. The CDR3 nucleotides read TGTGCCAGCAGTACTAGGAGCGGGGGGGGGACAGATACGCAGTATTTT. This encodes CASSTRSGGGTDTQYF.

This clonotype was counted many times. This rearrangement joins TRBV7-6 to TRBJ2-3; 9 bases fit TRBD2. Germline CDR1 and CDR2: SGHVS and FNYEAQ. V gave up 5 bases and J gave up 5 bases; unmatched junction bases: 5. CDR3 size: 14 residues. The chain's CDR3 is CASSTGLALDTQYF. CDR3 DNA: TGTGCCAGCAGCACAGGACTAGCGTTAGATACGCAGTATTTT.

V usage is TRBV12-3 or TRBV12-4 and J usage is TRBJ1-2, with unresolved D. Trimming removed 5 bases at V and 5 bases at J, with 12 bases between. The CDR3 sequence is 13 residues long. CDR3 coding DNA: TGTGCCAGCAGTGGCAGGCGGCTATATGGCTACACCTTC. It encodes CASSGRRLYGYTF.

This clonotype occurred a few times. The chain carries TRBV7-2 and TRBJ2-1; D is unclear. Germline V gene sequence: CDR1 SGHTA, CDR2 FQGNSA. This CDR3 is 13 amino acids long. V lost 5 bases and J lost 6, with 11 bases in between. DNA of the CDR3: TGTGCCAGCAGCCAAGGCCGGAGCAATGAGCAGTTCTTC. This gives the protein CASSQGRSNEQFF.

This clonotype showed up just a few times. The J gene is TRBJ1-2, the V gene TRBV6-1, with D tentatively TRBD1 (5 bases). Trimming stripped 6 bases from V and 2 bases from J, with 13 bases between. CDR3 length equals 14 residues. Germline V gene lookup returns CDR1 MNHNS and CDR2 SASEGT. The CDR3 DNA follows: TGTGCCAGCAGCCGAGGGACTGGGAACTATGGCTACACCTTC. Its translation is CASSRGTGNYGYTF.

The rearrangement links TRBV7-2 to TRBJ2-5, with 8 nucleotides matching TRBD2. This CDR3 has 16 amino acids. In germline, CDR1 is SGHTA, CDR2 FQGNSA. Germline trimming cut 5 bases from V and 4 bases from J; bases unmatched to any gene: 12. The CDR3: CASSVGGGGVGETQYF. CDR3 nucleotide sequence: TGTGCCAGCAGCGTCGGGGGGGGCGGGGTCGGAGAGACCCAGTACTTC. The variable domain in full, completed from reference TRBV7-2 and TRBJ2-5, reads GAGVSQSPSNKVTEKGKDVELRCDPISGHTALYWYRQSLGQGLEFLIYFQGNSAPDKSGLPSDRFSAERTGGSVSTLTIQRTQQEDSAVYLCASSVGGGGVGETQYFGPGTRLLVL.

This chain joins TRBV29-1 and TRBJ1-1, with TRBD1 matching 7 bases. Germline CDR1 SQVTM, CDR2 ANQGSEA. V was pared by 1 base and J by 6 bases, with 11 bases of the junction left unmatched. This CDR3 is 15 amino acids long. CDR3 nucleotide sequence: TGCAGCGTTGAAGTGTGGACCAGGGGGATGGCTGAAGCTTTCTTT. Its protein is CSVEVWTRGMAEAFF.

The chain has TRBV7-9 and TRBJ1-5, with D hard to call. CDR1 and CDR2 (germline): SEHNR, FQNEAQ (reference sequence). Trimming removed 1 base from V and 4 bases from J, with 14 bases in between. The CDR3 covers 16 residues. The DNA of the CDR3 is TGTGCCAGCAGCTTAGTTTCAGGCAGAACGAATCAGCCCCAGCATTTT. Translating gives CASSLVSGRTNQPQHF.

The chain is built from TRBV7-8 and TRBJ1-2; D is unclear. This CDR3 has 14 amino acids. Germline CDR1 is SGHVS and CDR2 is FQNEAQ. V lost 7 bases and J 5 bases, leaving 17 bases between the germline ends. The CDR3 nucleotides are TGTGCCAGCACGTTAATAGGCGTGGGGTATGGCTACACCTTC. Its translation is CASTLIGVGYGYTF.

The rearrangement joins TRBV6-2 or TRBV6-3 to TRBJ2-1, with D maybe TRBD2 (6 bases). The CDR3 spans 17 residues. CDR1 and CDR2 from the germline V gene are MNHEY and SVGEGT. Trimming stripped 4 bases from V and 0 bases from J, with 16 bases between. The CDR3: CASSSGSLLPSYNEQFF. In DNA form, the CDR3 reads TGTGCCAGCAGTTCCGGGAGCCTCCTTCCCTCCTACAATGAGCAGTTCTTC.